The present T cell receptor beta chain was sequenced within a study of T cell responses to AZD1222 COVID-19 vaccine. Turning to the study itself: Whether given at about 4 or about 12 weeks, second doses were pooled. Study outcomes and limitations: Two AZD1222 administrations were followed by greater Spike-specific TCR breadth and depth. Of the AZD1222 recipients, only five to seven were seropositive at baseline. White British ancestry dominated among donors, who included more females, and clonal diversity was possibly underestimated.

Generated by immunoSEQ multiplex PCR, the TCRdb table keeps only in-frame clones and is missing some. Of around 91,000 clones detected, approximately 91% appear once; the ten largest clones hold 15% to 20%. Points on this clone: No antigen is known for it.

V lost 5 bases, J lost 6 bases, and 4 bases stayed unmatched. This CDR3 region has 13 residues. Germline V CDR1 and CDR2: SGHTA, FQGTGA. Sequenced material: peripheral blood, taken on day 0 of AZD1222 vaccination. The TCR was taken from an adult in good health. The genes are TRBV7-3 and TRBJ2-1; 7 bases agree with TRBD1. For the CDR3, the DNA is TGTGCCAGCAGCCTGGGACAGCTCAATGAGCAGTTCTTC. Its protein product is CASSLGQLNEQFF.